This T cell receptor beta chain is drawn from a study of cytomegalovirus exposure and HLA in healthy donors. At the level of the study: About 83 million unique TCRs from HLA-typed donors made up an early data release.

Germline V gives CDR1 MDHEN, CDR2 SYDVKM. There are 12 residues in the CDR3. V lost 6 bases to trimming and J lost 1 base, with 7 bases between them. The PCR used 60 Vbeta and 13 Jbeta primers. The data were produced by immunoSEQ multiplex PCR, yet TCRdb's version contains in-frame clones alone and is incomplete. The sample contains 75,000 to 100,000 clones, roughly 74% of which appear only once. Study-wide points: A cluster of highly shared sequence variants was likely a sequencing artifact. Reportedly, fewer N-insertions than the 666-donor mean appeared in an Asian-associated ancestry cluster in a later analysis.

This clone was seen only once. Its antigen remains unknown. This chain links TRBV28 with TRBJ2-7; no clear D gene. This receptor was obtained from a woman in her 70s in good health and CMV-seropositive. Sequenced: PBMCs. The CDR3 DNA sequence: TGTGCCAGCAGGTCGGGTTCCTACGAGCAGTACTTC. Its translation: CASRSGSYEQYF.